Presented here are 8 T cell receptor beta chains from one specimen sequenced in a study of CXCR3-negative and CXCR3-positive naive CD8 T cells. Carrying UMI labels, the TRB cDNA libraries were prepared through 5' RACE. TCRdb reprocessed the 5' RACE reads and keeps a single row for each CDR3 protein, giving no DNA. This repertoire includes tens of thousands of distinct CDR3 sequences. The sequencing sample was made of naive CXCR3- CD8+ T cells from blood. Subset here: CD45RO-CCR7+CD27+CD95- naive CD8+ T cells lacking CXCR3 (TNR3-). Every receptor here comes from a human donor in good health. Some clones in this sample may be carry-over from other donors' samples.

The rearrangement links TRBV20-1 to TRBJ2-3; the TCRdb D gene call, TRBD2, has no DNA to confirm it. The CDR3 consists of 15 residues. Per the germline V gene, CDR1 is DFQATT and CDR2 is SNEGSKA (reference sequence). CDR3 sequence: CSATAGLAETDTQYF.

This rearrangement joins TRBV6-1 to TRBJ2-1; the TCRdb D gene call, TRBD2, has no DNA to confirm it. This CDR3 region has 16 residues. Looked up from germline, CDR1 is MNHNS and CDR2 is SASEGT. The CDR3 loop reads CASSEPGLAGTYEQFF.

The CDR3 is CASKPDRGYSTDTQYF. The gene calls are TRBV5-5 and TRBJ2-3; TCRdb's D gene call, TRBD1, goes unchecked for lack of DNA. Germline CDR1 and CDR2: SGHKS and YYEKEE (reference sequence). The CDR3 extends over 16 amino acids. The full variable domain, completed using reference TRBV5-5 and TRBJ2-3, is DAGVTQSPTHLIKTRGQQVTLRCSPISGHKSVSWYQQVLGQGPQFIFQYYEKEERGRGNFPDRFSARQFPNYSSELNVNALLLGDSALYLCASKPDRGYSTDTQYFGPGTRLTVL.

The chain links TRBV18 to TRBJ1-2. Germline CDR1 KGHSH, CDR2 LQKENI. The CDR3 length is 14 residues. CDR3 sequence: CASSPDPLGYGYTF.

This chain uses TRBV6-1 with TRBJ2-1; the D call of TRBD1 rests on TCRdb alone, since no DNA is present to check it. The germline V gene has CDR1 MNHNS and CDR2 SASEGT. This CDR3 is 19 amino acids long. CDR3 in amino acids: CASSEFPGPKDRAYNEQFF.

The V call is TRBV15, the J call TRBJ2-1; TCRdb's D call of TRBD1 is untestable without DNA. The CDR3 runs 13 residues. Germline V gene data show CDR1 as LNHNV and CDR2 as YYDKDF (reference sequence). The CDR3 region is CATSREADSEQFF. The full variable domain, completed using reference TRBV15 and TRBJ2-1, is DAMVIQNPRYQVTQFGKPVTLSCSQTLNHNVMYWYQQKSSQAPKLLFHYYDKDFNNEADTPDNFQSRRPNTSFCFLDIRSPGLGDTAMYLCATSREADSEQFFGPGTRLTVL.

The chain's CDR3 is CASSLAWGYNEQFF. The chain recombines TRBV7-9 with TRBJ2-1. Germline CDR1 SEHNR, CDR2 FQNEAQ (reference sequence). The CDR3 totals 14 residues.

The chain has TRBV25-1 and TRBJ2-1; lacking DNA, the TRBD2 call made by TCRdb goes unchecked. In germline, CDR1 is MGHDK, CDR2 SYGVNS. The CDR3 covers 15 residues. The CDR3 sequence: CASRDLAGPVNEQFF.